This TCR beta chain was profiled in a study of CD8+ T cells in alopecia areata. As the sequencing template, cDNA was produced by extracting RNA and reverse transcribing it. Profiled with immunoSEQ multiplex PCR; TCRdb holds only in-frame clones, not every one. Here the sample spans around 140,000 clones, about 85% being singletons. Regarding treatment: oral pan-JAK inhibitor, 5-10 mg twice daily. Peripheral blood samples and lesional scalp punch biopsies were obtained from alopecia areata patients. This CDR3 has 14 residues. The V gene's germline CDR1 is LGHNT and CDR2 FRNRAP. V dropped 4 bases and J dropped 7 bases, with 14 bases sitting between them.

The starting material was CD8+ T cells sorted from blood, obtained at week 4, from a patient treated with tofacitinib. The chain uses TRBV12-5 and TRBJ2-1; D is perhaps TRBD1 (7 bases). The origin of this receptor is a human donor with alopecia areata. CDR3 sequence: CASGWGDRVNEQFF. The DNA of the CDR3 is TGTGCTAGTGGTTGGGGGGACAGAGTTAATGAGCAGTTCTTC.